This passage covers 17 T cell receptor beta chains from one sample sequenced in a study of T cell responses to AZD1222 COVID-19 vaccine. Assay: immunoSEQ multiplex PCR; the TCRdb copy retains only in-frame clones and omits some. Of tens of thousands of clones in the sample, roughly 89% are singletons; the top ten hold over 2%. The material sequenced was peripheral blood, taken on day 0 of AZD1222 vaccination. The receptor set was obtained from an adult in good health.

V is TRBV27 and J is TRBJ1-2; 12 nucleotides line up with TRBD1. J was trimmed by 4 bases and V by 6 bases; bases with no gene match: 15. The CDR3 loop spans 18 amino acids. The V gene's germline CDR1 is MNHEY and CDR2 SMNVEV (reference sequence). This CDR3 is CASRGQGDRGRGGYGYTF. CDR3 coding DNA: TGTGCCAGCAGGGGACAAGGGGACAGGGGGCGCGGGGGCTATGGCTACACCTTC.

Judged by abundance, this clone is medium-sized. Different DNA sequences within this sample yield the same CDR3. This chain connects TRBV7-8 to TRBJ2-7; weak D call: TRBD1 (5 bases). CDR3 size: 15 residues. With 1 base removed from V and 1 base from J, the gap between germline ends came to 11 bases. Germline V gene data show CDR1 as SGHVS and CDR2 as FQNEAQ. The CDR3: CASSLVQGPSYEQYF. The CDR3 DNA is TGTGCCAGCAGCTTAGTCCAGGGCCCATCCTACGAGCAGTACTTC.

V gene TRBV9 combines with J gene TRBJ2-2; D possibly corresponds to TRBD1 (5 bases). Trimming removed 1 base at V and 5 bases at J, with 12 bases between. The CDR3 totals 15 residues. Germline CDR1 is SGDLS and CDR2 is YYNGEE. The CDR3 DNA is TGTGCCAGCAGCGTACAGGGCGAGCTGACCGGGGAGCTGTTTTTT. The encoded protein is CASSVQGELTGELFF.

The chain employs TRBV18 and TRBJ2-7, with TRBD1 matching over 8 bases. V dropped 6 bases and J dropped 1; count of bases not matched to a gene: 5. The CDR3 sequence is 14 residues long. Germline V gives CDR1 KGHSH, CDR2 LQKENI. The CDR3 DNA is TGTGCCAGCTCTCTGGGACAGGAGTCCTACGAGCAGTACTTC. Translating it yields CASSLGQESYEQYF. Together with reference TRBV18 and TRBJ2-7, the CDR3 gives the full variable domain: NAGVMQNPRHLVRRRGQEARLRCSPMKGHSHVYWYRQLPEEGLKFMVYLQKENIIDESGMPKERFSAEFPKEGPSILRIQQVVRGDSAAYFCASSLGQESYEQYFGPGTRLTVT.

CDR3 in amino acids: CSASMTGTENTEAFF. The CDR3 DNA follows: TGCAGTGCTAGTATGACCGGGACGGAGAACACTGAAGCTTTCTTT. The chain has TRBV20-1 and TRBJ1-1, with D possibly being TRBD1 (5 bases). The V end lost 3 bases, the J end lost 1 base, and 15 bases lay between the germline ends. The CDR3 is 15 residues long. Germline CDR1 DFQATT, CDR2 SNEGSKA (reference sequence).

This rearrangement joins TRBV5-4 to TRBJ1-6; a weak D match, TRBD1 (6 bases). Between the trimmed V and J ends, which lost 2 bases and 10 bases, there was a span of 19 bases. The CDR3 runs 16 residues. Germline V CDR1 and CDR2: SGHNT, YYREEE (reference sequence). CDR3 protein: CASSLEAGEHWSPLHF. CDR3 DNA: TGTGCCAGCAGCTTAGAGGCAGGGGAACATTGGTCACCCCTCCACTTT.

This clone was counted a few times. This sequence joins TRBV3-1 (or the pseudogene TRBV3-2) and TRBJ1-1, with 12 nucleotides matching TRBD1. The CDR3 is 14 residues long. CDR1 is LGHDT, CDR2 YNNKEL, per germline (reference sequence). The V gene end was trimmed by 3 bases and the J gene end by 10 bases; junction bases not matched to a gene: 6. CDR3 sequence (DNA): TGTGCCAGCAGCCAGGGACAGGGGGCGCGGGGAGCTTTCTTT. Protein: CASSQGQGARGAFF.

The J gene is TRBJ2-3, the V gene TRBV6-5, with TRBD1 matching 11 bases. The CDR3 length is 15 residues. J lost 1 base, V lost 10 bases, and 7 bases had no gene match. CDR1 and CDR2 (germline): MNHEY, SVGAGI. The CDR3 reads CAKRDRGLGTDTQYF. Written as DNA, the CDR3 is TGTGCCAAGCGGGACAGGGGGTTAGGCACAGATACGCAGTATTTT.

The chain joins TRBV6-6 to TRBJ2-1, with 7 bases matching TRBD2. CDR3 size: 14 residues. Trimming took 2 bases from V and 2 from J; bases not matched to a gene: 0. Germline loops: CDR1 MNHNY, CDR2 SVGAGI (reference sequence). The DNA of the CDR3 is TGTGCCAGCAGTTACGGGACTACCTACAATGAGCAGTTCTTC. Residues: CASSYGTTYNEQFF.

This chain uses TRBV19 with TRBJ1-1; D possibly corresponds to TRBD1 (5 bases). CDR3 length: 14 amino acids. Looked up from germline, CDR1 is LNHDA and CDR2 is SQIVND (reference sequence). Trimming shortened V by 5 bases and J by 3 bases, and 13 bases separated the two germline ends. CDR3 coding DNA: TGTGCCAGTAGTCCAAGCCAGGGCTACACTGAAGCTTTCTTT. Translation: CASSPSQGYTEAFF.

This clone was observed once. The V call is TRBV3-1 (or the pseudogene TRBV3-2), the J call TRBJ1-5, with 8 bases fitting TRBD1. This CDR3 contains 16 residues. V shed 4 bases and J 2 bases; nucleotides not matched to a gene: 7. Germline V lookup: CDR1 LGHDT, CDR2 YNNKEL (reference sequence). The CDR3 DNA is TGTGCCAGCAGCCCCGGCCCGACAGGGGGCAATCAGCCCCAGCATTTT. Translating gives CASSPGPTGGNQPQHF.

The chain joins TRBV18 to TRBJ1-2; 9 bases line up with TRBD1. The V gene's germline CDR1 is KGHSH and CDR2 LQKENI. Trimming removed 3 bases from V and 0 bases from J; junction bases left unmatched: 8. The CDR3 has 17 residues. CDR3 coding DNA: TGTGCCAGCTCACCGGAGACAGGGGGTTGGGCTAACTATGGCTACACCTTC. This gives the protein CASSPETGGWANYGYTF.

J is TRBJ2-3 and V is TRBV6-1, with D unclear. This CDR3 is 14 amino acids long. Trimming removed 2 bases from V and 6 bases from J, with 12 bases in between. Germline assignment: CDR1 MNHNS and CDR2 SASEGT. Here the CDR3 DNA reads TGTGCCAGCAGTGAACTGGCCGTCGGCGATACGCAGTATTTT. Residues: CASSELAVGDTQYF.

The rearrangement links TRBV6-4 to TRBJ1-6; 10 positions match TRBD1. The CDR3 runs 14 residues. Per the germline V gene, CDR1 is MRHNA and CDR2 is SNTAGT. V dropped 5 bases and J dropped 7; count of bases not matched to a gene: 2. DNA of the CDR3: TGTGCCAGCAGTTCGGACAGGGGGAATTCACCCCTCCACTTT. Amino acid sequence: CASSSDRGNSPLHF.

The chain recombines TRBV12-2 with TRBJ1-1; the D call in the table, TRBD1, was not verified against the DNA. TRBV12-2 is given as a pseudogene. The CDR3 covers 15 residues. The CDR3 spells CASRFRRTGATEAFF. CDR3 nucleotide sequence: TGTGCAAGTCGCTTCCGCAGGACAGGGGCGACTGAAGCTTTCTTT.

The chain joins TRBV5-4 to TRBJ2-2, with TRBD2 matching 12 bases. The length of the CDR3 is 17 residues. Germline CDR1 is SGHNT and CDR2 is YYREEE (reference sequence). Unmatched junction bases numbered 6, after V lost 0 bases and J lost 6 bases. CDR3 DNA sequence: TGTGCCAGCAGCTTGGGGCCTAGCGGGGGGGCCCCCGGGGAGCTGTTTTTT. Its protein is CASSLGPSGGAPGELFF. The complete variable domain, with remaining parts taken from reference TRBV5-4 and TRBJ2-2, reads ETGVTQSPTHLIKTRGQQVTLRCSSQSGHNTVSWYQQALGQGPQFIFQYYREEENGRGNFPPRFSGLQFPNYSSELNVNALELDDSALYLCASSLGPSGGAPGELFFGEGSRLTVL.

Comment on this clone: Mismatch with germline at one junction end may stem from a read error. This chain links TRBV14 with TRBJ2-7; no firm D call. The germline V gene encodes CDR1 SGHDN and CDR2 FVKESK. The CDR3 has 11 residues. The CDR3 here is CAGSQDFEQYF. In DNA, the CDR3 is TGTGCCGGCAGCCAAGATTTCGAGCAGTACTTC.